The clone carrying this TCR beta chain came up a few times. Antigen unknown. The V end was cut by 5 bases, the J end by 4 bases, with 11 bases between. Germline V gene sequence: CDR1 MNHEY, CDR2 SMNVEV (reference sequence). The CDR3 is made up of 13 amino acids. This sample is drawn from a study of T-cell reconstitution after alpha-beta-depleted transplantation in children. Overall study findings and caveats: There were reportedly several hundred expanded graft clones from which alpha-beta T cells came about two months after transplant. Newly generated T cells supplied most T-cell counts and diversity one year post-transplant.

Unique molecular identifiers tagged the TCRbeta library. TCRdb itself ran the PCR reads through MiXCR, one entry per CDR3 protein. Of approximately 1,000,000 distinct CDR3 sequences listed, about 26% are singletons. V is TRBV27 and J is TRBJ2-5, with D perhaps TRBD1 or TRBD2 (5 bases each). This receptor was identified in a boy under two years old who had a stem cell transplant for SCID, so the T cells may come from the graft donor. The input for sequencing was PBMCs, mostly from graft donor cells, taken 360 days after TCRalphabeta/CD19-depleted stem cell transplant. The CDR3 DNA reads TGTGCCAGCAGTCCCACCGGGGCAGAGACCCAGTACTTC. This translates into CASSPTGAETQYF.